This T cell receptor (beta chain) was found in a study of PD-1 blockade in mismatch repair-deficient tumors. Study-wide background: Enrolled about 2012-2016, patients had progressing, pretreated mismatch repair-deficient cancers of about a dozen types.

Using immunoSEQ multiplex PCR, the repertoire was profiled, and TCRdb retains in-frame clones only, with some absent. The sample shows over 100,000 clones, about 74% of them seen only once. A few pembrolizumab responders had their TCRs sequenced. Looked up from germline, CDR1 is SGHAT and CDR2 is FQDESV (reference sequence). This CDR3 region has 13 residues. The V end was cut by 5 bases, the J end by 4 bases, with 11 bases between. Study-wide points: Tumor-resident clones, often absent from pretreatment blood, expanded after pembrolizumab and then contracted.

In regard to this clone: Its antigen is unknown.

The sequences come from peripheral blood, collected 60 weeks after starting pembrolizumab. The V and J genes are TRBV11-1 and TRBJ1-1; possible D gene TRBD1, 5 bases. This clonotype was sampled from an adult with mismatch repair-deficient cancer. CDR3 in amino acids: CASSTGLLTEAFF. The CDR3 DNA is TGTGCCAGCAGCACGGGACTACTCACTGAAGCTTTCTTT.